The entry that follows covers one T cell receptor beta chain sequence. This CDR3 spans 14 amino acids. The germline V gene has CDR1 MNHEY and CDR2 SMNVEV (reference sequence). Trimming removed 3 bases at V and 0 bases at J, with 8 bases between. This sample is drawn from a study of blood T cell repertoires in COVID-19. Method: immunoSEQ multiplex PCR; TCRdb's copy keeps in-frame clones and lacks some. The table records tens of thousands of clones, 92% of them present only once. This chain uses TRBV27 with TRBJ1-2; D is uncertain. The sequence was collected from a man in his fifties with active COVID-19. Sequenced sample: peripheral blood. The CDR3 DNA is TGTGCCAGCAGTTTGAACATACCTAACTATGGCTACACCTTC. Protein product: CASSLNIPNYGYTF.